The next 14 T cell receptor beta chains were all read from a single sample in a study of T cells in Graves' hyperthyroidism and ophthalmopathy (dated by TCRdb to the late 2010s). Libraries were made using multiplex PCR. Sequencing relied on an Illumina HiSeq 2000. Amplification of TCR beta CDR3 regions was carried out from RNA transcripts. The first round of RT-PCR for the TCR CDR3 was performed with the HTBI primer set and the Qiagen OneStep RT-PCR kit. TCRdb trimmed the raw reads at Q25, called clones with MiXCR and kept productive beta chains. All rows with the same CDR3 protein become a single entry with the most common DNA and genes. Here the sample has about 480,000 distinct CDR3 sequences; 22% occur a single time. The top ten clones comprise roughly 49% of the sample. Sample: blood. Every receptor here comes from a woman in her 70s with Graves' ophthalmopathy.

V gene TRBV13 combines with J gene TRBJ2-3, with TRBD1 matching 7 bases. The CDR3 covers 15 residues. Germline V CDR1 and CDR2: PRHDT, FYEKMQ (reference sequence). V shed 1 base, J shed 2 bases, and the junction held 3 bases outside the gene matches. CDR3 nucleotides: TGTGCCAGCAGCTTAGCCGGACAGGACACAGATACGCAGTATTTT. Protein sequence: CASSLAGQDTDTQYF.

This clonotype has more than one count but fewer than ten. This chain joins TRBV7-9 and TRBJ2-3, with D unresolved. The ends were cut back, 0 bases at V and 0 bases at J, with 19 bases in the middle. CDR3 length equals 19 residues. Germline assignment: CDR1 SEHNR and CDR2 FQNEAQ (reference sequence). The CDR3 loop reads CASSLARATMSTSTDTQYF. As DNA, the CDR3 is TGTGCCAGCAGCTTAGCAAGAGCCACGATGTCCACTAGCACAGATACGCAGTATTTT.

This chain links TRBV9 with TRBJ2-2; D ambiguous. Germline CDR1 reads SGDLS; CDR2 reads YYNGEE. V was trimmed by 0 bases and J by 2 bases, leaving 5 bases between them. The CDR3 consists of 14 residues. As DNA, the CDR3 is TGTGCCAGCAGCGTAGGACCTAACACCGGGGAGCTGTTTTTT. Translating gives CASSVGPNTGELFF.

This clonotype came up a few times. The chain recombines TRBV19 with TRBJ1-2; possible D gene TRBD1, 6 bases. Germline V lookup: CDR1 LNHDA, CDR2 SQIVND (reference sequence). The CDR3 is made up of 13 amino acids. Trimming took off 2 bases at V and 4 bases at J, with 8 bases between the two ends. CDR3 bases: TGTGCCAGTAGTATAACAGGGCCCTATGGCTACACCTTC. Encoded protein: CASSITGPYGYTF.

The chain carries TRBV7-2 and TRBJ1-1, with a possible D match to TRBD1 (6 bases). CDR1 is SGHTA, CDR2 FQGNSA, per germline. This CDR3 has 12 residues. Trimming removed 6 bases at V and 7 bases at J, with 12 bases between. The CDR3, as DNA: TGTGCCAGCAGACGGCAGGGGAGTGAAGCTTTCTTT. Protein sequence: CASRRQGSEAFF.

The chain is built from TRBV6-2 or TRBV6-3 and TRBJ1-5; 7 nucleotides line up with TRBD1. The CDR3 length is 15 residues. Germline CDR1 and CDR2: MNHEY and SVGEGT. V lost 6 bases, J lost 6 bases, and 11 bases stayed unmatched. The CDR3 is CASRYRDRWGQPQHF. The CDR3 region has the DNA TGTGCCAGCAGGTACCGGGACAGATGGGGTCAGCCCCAGCATTTT.

This clonotype was counted a few times. The rearrangement links TRBV5-6 to TRBJ1-2, with 7 bases identical to TRBD1. Per the germline V gene, CDR1 is SGHDT and CDR2 is YYEEEE. This CDR3 has 14 amino acids. The trim removed 3 bases at V and 4 bases at J, leaving 6 bases unmatched. CDR3 DNA sequence: TGTGCCAGCAGCTCGCTCAGGGGGGGCTATGGCTACACCTTC. Amino acids: CASSSLRGGYGYTF.

This clonotype was seen a few times. The chain joins TRBV12-3 or TRBV12-4 to TRBJ2-7, with D perhaps TRBD1 (6 bases). Trimming pared 9 bases from V and 2 bases from J, leaving 11 bases between. This CDR3 contains 12 residues. The CDR3 protein is CASAGAAYEQYF. DNA of the CDR3: TGTGCCAGTGCAGGGGCAGCCTACGAGCAGTACTTC.

The sample holds many counts of this clonotype. This chain joins TRBV12-3 or TRBV12-4 and TRBJ2-2, with 11 bases lining up with TRBD1. The junction had 7 bases not matched to a gene; V was cut back by 4 bases and J by 6 bases. The length of the CDR3 is 16 residues. The CDR3 is CASSSLDRGLPGELFF. CDR3 nucleotides: TGTGCCAGCAGTTCCCTGGACAGGGGGCTCCCCGGGGAGCTGTTTTTT.

The V gene is TRBV12-3 or TRBV12-4, the J gene TRBJ2-7, with TRBD1 as a possible D gene (6 bases). The CDR3 loop spans 12 amino acids. Trimming took 7 bases from V and 4 from J, leaving 11 bases between them. The CDR3 DNA reads TGTGCCAGCAATACAGGGTTATACGAGCAGTACTTC. This sequence encodes CASNTGLYEQYF.

This clonotype was picked up a small number of times. The rearrangement uses TRBV7-2 and TRBJ2-1; D unclear. Germline V gene lookup returns CDR1 SGHTA and CDR2 FQGNSA. V lost 2 bases, J lost 8 bases, and 7 bases lay in between. This CDR3 region has 12 residues. In DNA, the CDR3 is TGTGCCAGCAGCTTAATCGGCTATGAGCAGTTCTTC. It codes for CASSLIGYEQFF.

The chain is built from TRBV6-1 and TRBJ1-1, with D perhaps matching TRBD1 (6 bases). Trimming pared 0 bases from V and 4 bases from J, leaving 9 bases between. There are 14 residues in the CDR3. Looked up from germline, CDR1 is MNHNS and CDR2 is SASEGT. The CDR3 DNA reads as TGTGCCAGCAGTGAAGCTGGGGGCTGCACTGAAGCTTTCTTT. It codes for CASSEAGGCTEAFF.

This clonotype was seen more than once but under ten times. J is TRBJ1-2 and V is TRBV20-1; D is unresolved. The CDR3 length is 13 residues. V lost 3 bases to trimming and J lost 8 bases, with 16 bases between them. Germline CDR1 reads DFQATT; CDR2 reads SNEGSKA (reference sequence). CDR3 region: CSARVGRSGGYTF. The DNA for the CDR3 is TGCAGTGCTAGGGTTGGAAGGAGCGGGGGCTACACCTTC.

This clonotype was counted between two and nine times. The V gene is TRBV29-1, the J gene TRBJ2-1; D is undetermined. V lost 7 bases and J 2 bases, leaving 9 bases between the germline ends. CDR3 length: 12 residues. Germline V lookup: CDR1 SQVTM, CDR2 ANQGSEA. The DNA for the CDR3 is TGCAGCGCCCGGCCCACCTACAATGAGCAGTTCTTC. Residues: CSARPTYNEQFF.